This T cell receptor (beta chain) comes out of a study of CD8 T cells in Susac syndrome. RNA, at roughly 0.45 to 1 ug, was reverse transcribed with random hexamers. The immunoSEQ assay covered 54 Vbeta and 13 Jbeta segments for CDR3. TCRdb analysed the immunoSEQ multiplex PCR reads with MiXCR anew, one entry per CDR3 protein. The table includes some 130,000 distinct CDR3 sequences, roughly 96% detected once. The CDR3 loop spans 12 amino acids. The V and J ends lost 6 bases and 7 bases respectively, with 12 bases between them. Germline assignment: CDR1 SNHLY and CDR2 FYNNEI. What was sequenced was CD4+ T cells from PBMCs. The receptor was isolated from a human donor in good health. The rearrangement links TRBV2 to TRBJ1-2; the D gene is possibly TRBD1 (6 bases). The DNA of the CDR3 is TGTGCCAGCAGAGCCGGACAGACTGGCTACACCTTC. Translation: CASRAGQTGYTF. The whole variable domain, filled in from reference TRBV2 and TRBJ1-2, reads EPEVTQTPSHQVTQMGQEVILRCVPISNHLYFYWYRQILGQKVEFLVSFYNNEISEKSEIFDDQFSVERPDGSNFTLKIRSTKLEDSAMYFCASRAGQTGYTFGSGTRLTVV.